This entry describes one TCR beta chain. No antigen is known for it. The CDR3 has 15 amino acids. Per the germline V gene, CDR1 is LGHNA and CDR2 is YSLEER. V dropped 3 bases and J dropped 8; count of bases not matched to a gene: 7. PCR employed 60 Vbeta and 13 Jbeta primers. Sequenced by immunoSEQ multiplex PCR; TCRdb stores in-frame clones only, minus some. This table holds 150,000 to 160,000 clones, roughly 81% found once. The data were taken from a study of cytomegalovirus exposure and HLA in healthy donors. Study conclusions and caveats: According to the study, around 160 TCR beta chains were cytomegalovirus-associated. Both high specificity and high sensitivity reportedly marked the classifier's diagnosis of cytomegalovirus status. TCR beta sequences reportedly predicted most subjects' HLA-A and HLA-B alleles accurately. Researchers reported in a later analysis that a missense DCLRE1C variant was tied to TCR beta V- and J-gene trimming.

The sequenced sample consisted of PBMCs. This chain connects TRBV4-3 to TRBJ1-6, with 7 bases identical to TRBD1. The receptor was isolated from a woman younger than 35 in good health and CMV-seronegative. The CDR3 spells CASSQPGTDYSPLHF. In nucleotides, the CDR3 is TGCGCCAGCAGCCAGCCCGGGACAGACTATTCACCCCTCCACTTT.